The 25 T cell receptor beta chains below come from one sample, sequenced in a study of blood T cell repertoires in COVID-19. Data came from immunoSEQ multiplex PCR; TCRdb stores just in-frame clones and leaves some out. Here the sample spans about 410,000 clones, 90% being singletons. Sequencing input: PBMCs or T cells enriched from blood (not recorded which). The receptors stem from a man aged 18 to 30 who had recovered from COVID-19.

The CDR3 DNA sequence: TGTGCCAGCAACGAAGGGCGGGACAATCAGCCCCAGCATTTT. This gives the protein CASNEGRDNQPQHF. The rearrangement joins TRBV2 to TRBJ1-5; D is undetermined. The CDR3 runs to 14 residues. V lost 7 bases, J lost 3 bases, and 13 bases lay in between. Germline CDR1 reads SNHLY; CDR2 reads FYNNEI.

V usage is TRBV20-1 and J usage is TRBJ1-1; tentatively, D is TRBD1 (6 bases). The V gene lost 5 bases and the J gene lost 6 bases, with 7 bases spanning the gap. Germline V gives CDR1 DFQATT, CDR2 SNEGSKA (reference sequence). CDR3 size: 10 residues. This CDR3 reads CSAEGAEAFF. The CDR3 DNA follows: TGCAGTGCTGAGGGGGCTGAAGCTTTCTTT.

Here the CDR3 reads CASSPGGSQPQHF. CDR3 coding DNA: TGTGCCAGCAGCCCAGGGGGTTCTCAGCCCCAGCATTTT. The V call is TRBV6-5, the J call TRBJ1-5; 7 bases align to TRBD1. Per germline, CDR1 MNHEY and CDR2 SVGAGI. Trimming at V came to 6 bases and at J to 6 bases, leaving 5 bases not matched to a gene. This CDR3 contains 13 residues.

This chain links TRBV11-2 with TRBJ2-5, with TRBD2 matching over 7 bases. The germline gives CDR1 SGHAT, CDR2 FQNNGV. J was trimmed by 4 bases and V by 2 bases; bases with no gene match: 10. The CDR3 runs to 16 residues. CDR3 loop: CASSLTGGRGIETQYF. CDR3 DNA: TGTGCCAGCAGCTTAACCGGCGGGAGAGGAATAGAGACCCAGTACTTC.

This sequence joins TRBV18 and TRBJ1-1, with 8 bases aligning to TRBD1. Germline assignment: CDR1 KGHSH and CDR2 LQKENI. CDR3 length: 16 amino acids. V was clipped by 1 base and J by 2 bases; unmatched bases: 6. CDR3 region: CASSPQGQGTNTEAFF. Here the CDR3 DNA reads TGTGCCAGCTCACCACAAGGACAGGGAACTAACACTGAAGCTTTCTTT.

CDR3 sequence: CASSFGDSYNSPLHF. The CDR3 DNA sequence: TGTGCCAGCAGCTTCGGGGACTCCTATAATTCACCCCTCCACTTT. The chain couples TRBV11-2 to TRBJ1-6; D gene unclear. Between the trimmed V and J ends, which lost 3 bases and 0 bases, there was a span of 6 bases. CDR3 length: 15 residues. Germline CDR1 SGHAT, CDR2 FQNNGV.

The rearrangement links TRBV2 to TRBJ1-5; 9 nucleotides align to TRBD1. Germline lookup yields CDR1 SNHLY and CDR2 FYNNEI. The CDR3 spans 14 residues. The ends lost 7 bases at V and 4 bases at J; junction bases unmatched: 5. CDR3 DNA: TGTGCCAGCACGGGACAGGGAGGGAATCAGCCCCAGCATTTT. It codes for CASTGQGGNQPQHF. The full variable domain, in which reference TRBV2 and TRBJ1-5 provide the parts outside the CDR3, is EPEVTQTPSHQVTQMGQEVILRCVPISNHLYFYWYRQILGQKVEFLVSFYNNEISEKSEIFDDQFSVERPDGSNFTLKIRSTKLEDSAMYFCASTGQGGNQPQHFGDGTRLSIL.

The gene calls are TRBV9 and TRBJ2-1; the D gene is possibly TRBD2 (5 bases). This CDR3 has 14 amino acids. V was cut by 1 base and J by 5 bases, with 10 bases left in between. Germline CDR1 is SGDLS and CDR2 is YYNGEE. CDR3 coding DNA: TGTGCCAGCAGCGTAACCGGGGAGAACAATGAGCAGTTCTTC. Encoded protein: CASSVTGENNEQFF.

The chain couples TRBV5-4 to TRBJ1-2; D gene unclear. The CDR3 sequence is 14 residues long. V was shortened by 0 bases and J by 3 bases, with 9 bases between the two germline ends. Germline CDR1 is SGHNT and CDR2 is YYREEE (reference sequence). The CDR3 sequence: CASSLGGEHYGYTF. The CDR3 DNA is TGTGCCAGCAGCTTGGGGGGAGAGCACTATGGCTACACCTTC. Variable domain in full (rest from reference TRBV5-4 and TRBJ1-2): ETGVTQSPTHLIKTRGQQVTLRCSSQSGHNTVSWYQQALGQGPQFIFQYYREEENGRGNFPPRFSGLQFPNYSSELNVNALELDDSALYLCASSLGGEHYGYTFGSGTRLTVV.

The V call is TRBV6-1, the J call TRBJ1-5, with 8 bases matching TRBD1. CDR1 is MNHNS and CDR2 is SASEGT in the germline V gene. The V segment lost 3 bases and the J segment 5 bases; nucleotides outside the gene matches: 6. The CDR3 runs 15 residues. The CDR3 DNA is TGTGCCAGCAGTGAGTGGACAGGGTCGTATCAGCCCCAGCATTTT. Translation: CASSEWTGSYQPQHF.

The rearrangement uses TRBV29-1 and TRBJ1-1; 9 bases match TRBD1. The junction had 9 bases not matched to a gene; V was cut back by 7 bases and J by 6 bases. The CDR3 covers 13 residues. Germline CDR1 and CDR2: SQVTM and ANQGSEA. In nucleotides, the CDR3 is TGCAGCGCCGAGGGACAGGGAGAGGCTGAAGCTTTCTTT. It yields the protein CSAEGQGEAEAFF. The whole variable domain, remainder taken from reference TRBV29-1 and TRBJ1-1, is SAVISQKPSRDICQRGTSLTIQCQVDSQVTMMFWYRQQPGQSLTLIATANQGSEATYESGFVIDKFPISRPNLTFSTLTVSNMSPEDSSIYLCSAEGQGEAEAFFGQGTRLTVV.

The chain uses TRBV5-1 and TRBJ2-3, with D unresolved. Trimming shortened V by 2 bases and J by 0 bases, and 7 bases separated the two germline ends. Germline V gene data show CDR1 as SGHRS and CDR2 as YFSETQ. The CDR3 length is 14 residues. The DNA for the CDR3 is TGCGCCAGCAGCTTTAGTTCTAGCACAGATACGCAGTATTTT. Its protein is CASSFSSSTDTQYF.

This chain links TRBV3-1 (or the pseudogene TRBV3-2) with TRBJ1-1, with no clear D. V lost 4 bases and J 0 bases, leaving 6 bases between the germline ends. The CDR3 spans 13 residues. Germline CDR1 and CDR2: LGHDT and YNNKEL (reference sequence). CDR3 nucleotide sequence: TGTGCCAGCAGCCGGCAGATGAACACTGAAGCTTTCTTT. Protein: CASSRQMNTEAFF.

This chain connects TRBV5-4 to TRBJ1-4; TRBD1 agrees at 7 bases. The V gene end was trimmed by 2 bases and the J gene end by 8 bases; junction bases not matched to a gene: 6. The CDR3 has 14 residues. CDR1 and CDR2 (germline): SGHNT, YYREEE (reference sequence). CDR3 protein: CASSFRQGGEKLFF. CDR3 nucleotide sequence: TGTGCCAGCAGCTTCCGACAGGGAGGAGAAAAACTGTTTTTT.

V gene TRBV25-1 combines with J gene TRBJ2-3; TRBD2 is a possible D gene (5 bases). Looked up from germline, CDR1 is MGHDK and CDR2 is SYGVNS. This CDR3 comprises 15 residues. V was clipped by 2 bases and J by 1 base, with 10 bases between them. CDR3 sequence (DNA): TGTGCCAGCAGTGAAGCTGGAGGAGGCACAGATACGCAGTATTTT. Residues: CASSEAGGGTDTQYF.

This sequence joins TRBV11-2 and TRBJ2-2, with TRBD2 matching 8 bases. Germline trimming cut 4 bases from V and 0 bases from J; bases unmatched to any gene: 4. CDR1 is SGHAT, CDR2 FQNNGV, per germline. The CDR3 runs to 16 residues. CDR3 bases: TGTGCCAGCAGCTCAACTAGCGGCACGAACACCGGGGAGCTGTTTTTT. Amino acid sequence: CASSSTSGTNTGELFF.

This clone appeared a single time. V gene TRBV5-6 combines with J gene TRBJ2-2, with 10 positions matching TRBD1. V lost 4 bases and J lost 3; bases outside the gene matches: 6. The CDR3 consists of 16 residues. Per germline, CDR1 SGHDT and CDR2 YYEEEE. The CDR3 sequence: CASSKDRGQYTGELFF. The DNA of the CDR3 is TGTGCCAGCAGCAAAGACAGGGGGCAATACACCGGGGAGCTGTTTTTT.

This clone was detected once. The CDR3 nucleotides read TGTGCCAGCAGCTGGCTACCACGGAGGGGATGGACTGAAGCTTTCTTT. Translated: CASSWLPRRGWTEAFF. V and J are TRBV7-2 and TRBJ1-1; D perhaps matches TRBD1 (5 bases). Germline V CDR1 and CDR2: SGHTA, FQGNSA. The CDR3 covers 16 residues. V was clipped by 4 bases and J by 5 bases, with 20 bases between them.

The chain uses TRBV27 and TRBJ2-5; TRBD1 might be the D (5 bases). Trimming left V 7 bases short and J 5 bases short, with 26 bases between. Germline-derived CDR1 and CDR2 are MNHEY and SMNVEV (reference sequence). This CDR3 is built from 17 residues. The chain's CDR3 is CASKLSANPGKLETQYF. As DNA, the CDR3 is TGTGCCAGCAAATTGTCGGCGAACCCAGGGAAACTGGAGACCCAGTACTTC.

V usage is TRBV3-1 (or the pseudogene TRBV3-2) and J usage is TRBJ1-3; D gene unclear. Germline V gene lookup returns CDR1 LGHDT and CDR2 YNNKEL (reference sequence). The V end lost 0 bases, the J end lost 4 bases, and 19 bases lay between the germline ends. This CDR3 spans 18 amino acids. Here the CDR3 DNA reads TGTGCCAGCAGCCAAGATAAAGGGCGGGGAACGAGAGGAAACACCATATATTTT. It translates to CASSQDKGRGTRGNTIYF.

The V call is TRBV12-5, the J call TRBJ1-3, with unresolved D. This CDR3 spans 13 amino acids. CDR1 is LGHNT, CDR2 FRNRAP, per germline. With 7 bases removed from V and 2 bases from J, the gap between germline ends came to 9 bases. CDR3 amino acids: CASAIFPGNTIYF. The CDR3 DNA sequence: TGTGCTAGTGCTATCTTCCCTGGAAACACCATATATTTT.

J is TRBJ1-5 and V is TRBV5-5, with TRBD1 matching over 7 bases. This CDR3 spans 16 amino acids. Germline V gives CDR1 SGHKS, CDR2 YYEKEE (reference sequence). J was trimmed by 2 bases and V by 4 bases; bases with no gene match: 9. The CDR3 loop is CASSIGQVPGNQPQHF. In DNA, the CDR3 is TGTGCCAGCAGCATAGGACAGGTCCCGGGCAATCAGCCCCAGCATTTT.

CDR3 nucleotides: TGTGCCAGCACCTCTCAGGGGAAACAGTACTTC. Its translation is CASTSQGKQYF. This chain joins TRBV7-6 and TRBJ2-7; D possibly corresponds to TRBD1 (6 bases). The V and J ends lost 7 bases and 10 bases respectively, with 14 bases between them. CDR3 length: 11 amino acids. Germline lookup yields CDR1 SGHVS and CDR2 FNYEAQ.

The V and J genes are TRBV2 and TRBJ1-4, with TRBD1 as a possible D gene (5 bases). The germline gives CDR1 SNHLY, CDR2 FYNNEI. The CDR3 runs 15 residues. Trimming removed 8 bases from V and 3 bases from J, with 16 bases in between. This chain's CDR3 is CASRRASGSNEKLFF. The CDR3 bases are TGTGCCAGCCGGCGAGCGTCAGGGTCTAATGAAAAACTGTTTTTT.

This chain joins TRBV5-1 and TRBJ2-2, with D possibly being TRBD2 (5 bases). The V gene's germline CDR1 is SGHRS and CDR2 YFSETQ. Trimming left V 0 bases short and J 6 bases short, with 12 bases between. The CDR3 totals 15 residues. The CDR3 bases are TGCGCCAGCAGCTTGGACGGGATGGGTCCCGGGGAGCTGTTTTTT. Translated: CASSLDGMGPGELFF.